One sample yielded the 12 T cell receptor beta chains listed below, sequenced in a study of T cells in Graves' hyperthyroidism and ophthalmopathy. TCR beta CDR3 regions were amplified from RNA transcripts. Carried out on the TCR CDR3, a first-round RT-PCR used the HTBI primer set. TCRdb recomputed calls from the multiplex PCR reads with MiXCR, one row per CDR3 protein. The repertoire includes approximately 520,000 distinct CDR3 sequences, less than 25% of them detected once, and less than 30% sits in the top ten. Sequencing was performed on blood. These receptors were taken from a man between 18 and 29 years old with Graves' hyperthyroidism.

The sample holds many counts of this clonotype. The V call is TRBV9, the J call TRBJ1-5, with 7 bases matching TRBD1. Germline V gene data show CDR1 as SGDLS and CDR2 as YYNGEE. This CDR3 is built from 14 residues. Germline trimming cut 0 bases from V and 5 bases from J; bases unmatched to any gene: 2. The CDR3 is CASSVGTGDQPQHF. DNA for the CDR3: TGTGCCAGCAGCGTAGGCACAGGGGATCAGCCCCAGCATTTT.

The CDR3 DNA follows: TGTGCCAGCAGTTCCCCAGACCGGTCCTACGAGCAGTACTTC. Protein: CASSSPDRSYEQYF. The chain recombines TRBV28 with TRBJ2-7; no definite D call. Between the trimmed V and J ends, which lost 4 bases and 1 base, there was a span of 11 bases. The CDR3 covers 14 residues. CDR1 is MDHEN and CDR2 is SYDVKM in the germline V gene.

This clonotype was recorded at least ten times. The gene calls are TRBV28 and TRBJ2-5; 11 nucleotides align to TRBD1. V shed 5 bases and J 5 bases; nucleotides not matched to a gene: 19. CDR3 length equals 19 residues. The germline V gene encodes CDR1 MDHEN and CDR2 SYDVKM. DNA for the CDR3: TGTGCCAGCAGTCACCGGGACAGGGGGATGTGGCAGGGTGGCGAGACCCAGTACTTC. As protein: CASSHRDRGMWQGGETQYF. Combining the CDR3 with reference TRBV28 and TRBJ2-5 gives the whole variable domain DVKVTQSSRYLVKRTGEKVFLECVQDMDHENMFWYRQDPGLGLRLIYFSYDVKMKEKGDIPEGYSVSREKKERFSLILESASTNQTSMYLCASSHRDRGMWQGGETQYFGPGTRLLVL.

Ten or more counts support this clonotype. This CDR3 is CASSYDRVGSEAFF. CDR3 sequence (DNA): TGTGCCAGCAGTTACGACAGGGTCGGATCTGAAGCTTTCTTT. The gene calls are TRBV6-5 and TRBJ1-1, with TRBD1 matching 7 bases. This CDR3 is built from 14 residues. CDR1 is MNHEY and CDR2 is SVGAGI in the germline V gene. The junction had 6 bases not matched to a gene; V was cut back by 2 bases and J by 6 bases.

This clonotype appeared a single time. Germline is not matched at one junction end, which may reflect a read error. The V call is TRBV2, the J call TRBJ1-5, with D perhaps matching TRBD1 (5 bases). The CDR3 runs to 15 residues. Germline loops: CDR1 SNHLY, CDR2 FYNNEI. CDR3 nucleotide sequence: TGTGCCGGCAGTTCCGGGACCTACAGAACTCAGCCCCAGCATTTT. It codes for CAGSSGTYRTQPQHF.

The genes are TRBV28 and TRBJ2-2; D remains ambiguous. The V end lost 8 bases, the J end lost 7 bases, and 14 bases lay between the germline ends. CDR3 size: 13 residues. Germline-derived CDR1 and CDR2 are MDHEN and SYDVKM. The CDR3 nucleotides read TGTGCCAGCCTATCATCCAACGGCGGGGAGCTGTTTTTT. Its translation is CASLSSNGGELFF. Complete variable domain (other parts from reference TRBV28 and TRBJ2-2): DVKVTQSSRYLVKRTGEKVFLECVQDMDHENMFWYRQDPGLGLRLIYFSYDVKMKEKGDIPEGYSVSREKKERFSLILESASTNQTSMYLCASLSSNGGELFFGEGSRLTVL.

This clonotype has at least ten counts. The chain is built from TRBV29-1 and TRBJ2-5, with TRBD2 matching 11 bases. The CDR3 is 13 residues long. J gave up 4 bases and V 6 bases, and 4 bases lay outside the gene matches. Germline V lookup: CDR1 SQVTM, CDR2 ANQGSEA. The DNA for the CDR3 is TGCAGCGTGAGACTAGCGGGGCTAGAGACCCAGTACTTC. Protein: CSVRLAGLETQYF.

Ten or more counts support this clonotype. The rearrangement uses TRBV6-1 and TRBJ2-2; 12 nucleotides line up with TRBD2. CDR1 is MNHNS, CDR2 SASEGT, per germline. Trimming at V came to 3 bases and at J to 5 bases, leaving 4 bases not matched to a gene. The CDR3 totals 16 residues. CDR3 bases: TGTGCCAGCAGTGACCTGACTAGCGGGGGTACCGGGGAGCTGTTTTTT. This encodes CASSDLTSGGTGELFF.

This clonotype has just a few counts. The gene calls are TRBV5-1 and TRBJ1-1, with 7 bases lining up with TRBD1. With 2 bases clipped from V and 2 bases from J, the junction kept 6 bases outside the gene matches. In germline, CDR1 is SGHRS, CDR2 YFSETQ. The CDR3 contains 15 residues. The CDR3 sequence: CASSLKQGYNTEAFF. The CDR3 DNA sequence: TGCGCCAGCAGCTTAAAACAGGGGTACAACACTGAAGCTTTCTTT.

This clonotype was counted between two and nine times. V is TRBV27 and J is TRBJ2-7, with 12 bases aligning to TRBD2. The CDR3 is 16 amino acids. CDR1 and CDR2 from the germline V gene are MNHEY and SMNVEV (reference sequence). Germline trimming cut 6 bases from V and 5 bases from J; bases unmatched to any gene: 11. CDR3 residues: CASRPSGGARFNEQYF. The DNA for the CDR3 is TGTGCCAGCAGACCTAGCGGGGGGGCCAGATTCAACGAGCAGTACTTC.

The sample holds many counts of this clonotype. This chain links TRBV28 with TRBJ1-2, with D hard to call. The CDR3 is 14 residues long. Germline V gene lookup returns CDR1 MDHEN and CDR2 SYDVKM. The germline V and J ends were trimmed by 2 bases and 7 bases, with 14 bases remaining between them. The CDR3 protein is CASSLTASRSGYTF. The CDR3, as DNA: TGTGCCAGCAGTTTAACGGCCTCCCGGTCTGGCTACACCTTC.

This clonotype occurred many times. In DNA form, the CDR3 reads TGTGCCAGCAGTTCCCCGAGCCCCTATCAGCCCCAGCATTTT. Residues: CASSSPSPYQPQHF. This chain joins TRBV12-3 or TRBV12-4 and TRBJ1-5; D unresolved. The CDR3 is 14 amino acids. V dropped 4 bases and J dropped 5 bases, with 12 bases sitting between them.